These 21 T cell receptor beta chains were sequenced from one sample in a study of low-dose radiotherapy and immunotherapy resistance in tumors. TRAV- and TRBV-specific primers were used for first-strand cDNA, which covered alpha and beta chains. TCR amplification used about 18 PCR cycles, a constant-region primer and a V-primer adapter. TCRdb re-called the reads through MiXCR, storing one row per CDR3 protein. There are 15,000 to 20,000 distinct CDR3 sequences in the sample; 70% to 80% occur only once, and 4.5% to 7% lies in the top ten. The receptors derive from a human donor with advanced metastatic prostate, ovarian, gallbladder or colorectal cancer (not recorded which). This table probably holds off-target reads from a library built for another chain.

This rearrangement joins TRBV5-6 to TRBJ2-7; 8 bases agree with TRBD2. The CDR3 length is 13 residues. Germline CDR1 is SGHDT and CDR2 is YYEEEE. J gave up 2 bases and V 5 bases, and 3 bases lay outside the gene matches. CDR3 sequence reads: CASSPGLAYEQYF. The CDR3 DNA sequence: TGTGCCAGCAGTCCGGGACTAGCCTACGAGCAGTACTTC.

The chain carries TRBV12-3 or TRBV12-4 and TRBJ2-2; TRBD2 is a possible D gene (6 bases). The length of the CDR3 is 15 residues. V lost 6 bases and J lost 3, with 14 bases in between. The CDR3 spells CASRRSGLDTGELFF. In nucleotides, the CDR3 is TGTGCCAGCAGACGGAGCGGGTTGGACACCGGGGAGCTGTTTTTT.

V gene TRBV5-1 combines with J gene TRBJ2-1, with 8 positions matching TRBD1. Germline loops: CDR1 SGHRS, CDR2 YFSETQ. V dropped 4 bases and J dropped 7; count of bases not matched to a gene: 7. This CDR3 has 14 amino acids. The CDR3 DNA is TGCGCCAGCAGCCTCAGACAGGGGAGAAATGAGCAGTTCTTC. It translates to CASSLRQGRNEQFF.

This clonotype was seen only a few times. V is TRBV5-1 and J is TRBJ2-5, with TRBD2 as a possible D gene (7 bases). The CDR3 loop spans 16 amino acids. The germline V gene encodes CDR1 SGHRS and CDR2 YFSETQ. Trimming removed 0 bases at V and 1 base at J, with 13 bases between. CDR3 sequence reads: CASSLAVGGRQETQYF. The CDR3 DNA reads TGCGCCAGCAGCTTGGCTGTGGGGGGGCGCCAAGAGACCCAGTACTTC.

The CDR3 region has the DNA TGTGCCTGGAGTGTAGGGGCGCTTTTAAGCGAGCAGTACTTC. Protein: CAWSVGALLSEQYF. The rearrangement joins TRBV30 to TRBJ2-7; weak D call: TRBD1 (5 bases). The V end lost 0 bases, the J end lost 6 bases, and 15 bases lay between the germline ends. CDR1 is GTSNPN, CDR2 SVGIG, per germline (reference sequence). The CDR3 is 14 amino acids. The full variable domain, completed using reference TRBV30 and TRBJ2-7, is SQTIHQWPATLVQPVGSPLSLECTVEGTSNPNLYWYRQAAGRGLQLLFYSVGIGQISSEVPQNLSASRPQDRQFILSSKKLLLSDSGFYLCAWSVGALLSEQYFGPGTRLTVT.

This clonotype was detected only a few times. An end of the junction does not agree with germline; a read error may underlie this. The rearrangement links TRBV4-1 to TRBJ2-5; no clear D. Germline loops: CDR1 MGHRA, CDR2 YSYEKL. The CDR3 totals 14 residues. CDR3 sequence reads: CASSLSLLVETQYF. The CDR3 region has the DNA TGTGCCAGCAGCCTCAGTCTCCTTGTCGAGACCCAGTACTTC.

This clonotype was counted between two and nine times. The chain is built from TRBV28 and TRBJ2-3; D gene uncertain. Germline lookup yields CDR1 MDHEN and CDR2 SYDVKM. With 5 bases removed from V and 2 bases from J, the gap between germline ends came to 11 bases. The CDR3 sequence is 14 residues long. The CDR3 DNA reads as TGTGCCAGCAGTGAGGCATTAAACACAGATACGCAGTATTTT. Translation gives CASSEALNTDTQYF.

This clonotype occurred a few times. The chain joins TRBV6-5 to TRBJ2-2; D gene unclear. The CDR3 runs 14 residues. Trimming stripped 0 bases from V and 7 bases from J, with 9 bases between. Germline assignment: CDR1 MNHEY and CDR2 SVGAGI. The CDR3 here is CASSYSGNGGELFF. The DNA for the CDR3 is TGTGCCAGCAGTTACTCGGGGAACGGCGGGGAGCTGTTTTTT.

The rearrangement links TRBV6-2 or TRBV6-3 to TRBJ2-3, with 10 bases that match TRBD1. CDR1 and CDR2 (germline): MNHEY, SVGEGT. This CDR3 spans 15 amino acids. V was clipped by 6 bases and J by 4 bases; unmatched bases: 7. CDR3: CASSEGTGVADTQYF. In DNA form, the CDR3 reads TGTGCCAGCAGCGAGGGGACAGGGGTCGCAGATACGCAGTATTTT.

This chain uses TRBV2 with TRBJ2-1; D possibly uses TRBD1 or TRBD2 (6 bases each). The germline CDR1 and CDR2 sequences are SNHLY and FYNNEI. The CDR3 has 14 residues. V lost 6 bases to trimming and J lost 7 bases, with 16 bases between them. Here the CDR3 reads CASSARWGANEQFF. CDR3 nucleotide sequence: TGTGCCAGCAGCGCCCGTTGGGGGGCAAATGAGCAGTTCTTC.

The chain couples TRBV2 to TRBJ2-3; TRBD1 agrees at 10 bases. The V segment lost 4 bases and the J segment 2 bases; nucleotides outside the gene matches: 9. Per the germline V gene, CDR1 is SNHLY and CDR2 is FYNNEI. This CDR3 is 17 amino acids long. This CDR3 reads CASSVGGTGAYTDTQYF. The DNA of the CDR3 is TGTGCCAGCAGTGTGGGAGGGACAGGGGCATACACAGATACGCAGTATTTT.

The chain joins TRBV4-1 to TRBJ2-7, with TRBD2 matching 7 bases. V lost 1 base, J lost 2 bases, and 8 bases stayed unmatched. This CDR3 comprises 16 residues. Germline V gene lookup returns CDR1 MGHRA and CDR2 YSYEKL. The CDR3 protein is CASSQGPGRGAYEQYF. The CDR3 nucleotides read TGCGCCAGCAGCCAAGGCCCCGGTCGGGGGGCCTACGAGCAGTACTTC.

J is TRBJ1-5 and V is TRBV6-2 or TRBV6-3, with no clear D. Between the trimmed V and J ends, which lost 8 bases and 5 bases, there was a span of 13 bases. This CDR3 region has 13 residues. Germline lookup yields CDR1 MNHEY and CDR2 SVGEGT. The CDR3 sequence is CASRLGGDQPQHF. CDR3 nucleotide sequence: TGTGCCAGCCGTTTGGGAGGTGATCAGCCCCAGCATTTT.

The chain is built from TRBV9 and TRBJ1-3, with D uncertain. The V end was cut by 3 bases, the J end by 0 bases, with 10 bases between. Germline V gene sequence: CDR1 SGDLS, CDR2 YYNGEE. This CDR3 comprises 15 residues. CDR3 region: CASSGWATSGNTIYF. The DNA for the CDR3 is TGTGCCAGCAGCGGGTGGGCGACCTCTGGAAACACCATATATTTT.

The V call is TRBV11-2, the J call TRBJ2-5; possible D gene TRBD2, 6 bases. This CDR3 spans 14 amino acids. V shed 4 bases and J shed 1 base, with 10 bases lying between them. CDR1 is SGHAT, CDR2 FQNNGV, per germline. CDR3 amino acids: CASSSAGLQETQYF. In nucleotides, the CDR3 is TGTGCCAGCAGCTCGGCGGGGCTCCAAGAGACCCAGTACTTC.

The genes are TRBV27 and TRBJ1-5, with D perhaps matching TRBD1 (5 bases). From germline, CDR1 is MNHEY and CDR2 SMNVEV (reference sequence). The CDR3 is 15 residues long. Trimming cost V 1 base and J 4 bases, with 11 bases left between them. The CDR3 bases are TGTGCCAGCAGTTTATTTGGGGCCAGAAATCAGCCCCAGCATTTT. It is translated as CASSLFGARNQPQHF.

The chain carries TRBV14 and TRBJ1-1, with D perhaps TRBD1 (6 bases). The V and J ends lost 0 bases and 4 bases respectively, with 12 bases between them. Germline CDR1 reads SGHDN; CDR2 reads FVKESK. There are 15 residues in the CDR3. In nucleotides, the CDR3 is TGTGCCAGCAGCCAAGAGATGCGGGGGCTCACTGAAGCTTTCTTT. Residues: CASSQEMRGLTEAFF.

This clonotype appeared a single time. J is TRBJ2-7 and V is TRBV9; D perhaps matches TRBD2 (6 bases). The germline V gene encodes CDR1 SGDLS and CDR2 YYNGEE. The length of the CDR3 is 15 residues. Trimming took off 3 bases at V and 2 bases at J, with 15 bases between the two ends. CDR3 DNA: TGTGCCAGCAGCGCCTCCGGGACTCAGACCTACGAGCAGTACTTC. It encodes CASSASGTQTYEQYF.

The chain employs TRBV7-2 and TRBJ1-1; no definite D call. The V gene's germline CDR1 is SGHTA and CDR2 FQGNSA. The CDR3 consists of 14 residues. Between the trimmed V and J ends, which lost 2 bases and 0 bases, there was a span of 7 bases. In DNA form, the CDR3 reads TGTGCCAGCAGCTTAACTGGGTTGAACACTGAAGCTTTCTTT. It codes for CASSLTGLNTEAFF.

The chain has TRBV7-2 and TRBJ2-1, with 16 bases lining up with TRBD2. The CDR3 has 18 amino acids. V shed 5 bases, J shed 3 bases, and the junction held 7 bases outside the gene matches. Per the germline V gene, CDR1 is SGHTA and CDR2 is FQGNSA. The CDR3 loop is CASSVGTSGGAYYNEQFF. CDR3 nucleotides: TGTGCCAGCAGCGTCGGGACTAGCGGGGGGGCCTACTACAATGAGCAGTTCTTC.

In this sample, this clonotype turned up a few times. The rearrangement uses TRBV14 and TRBJ2-2; tentatively, D is TRBD2 (5 bases). The germline V gene has CDR1 SGHDN and CDR2 FVKESK. The CDR3 totals 14 residues. The V and J ends lost 1 base and 3 bases respectively, with 6 bases between them. The CDR3 DNA sequence: TGTGCCAGCAGCCAAGGGACTCACACCGGGGAGCTGTTTTTT. It is translated as CASSQGTHTGELFF.